This T cell receptor beta chain appears in the sequencing data of a study of T-cell reconstitution after alpha-beta-depleted transplantation in children. General study results and limits: Hyperexpanded clones declined; after one year, newly produced T cells mostly supplied diversity. The high TCRbeta diversity at day 60 in some patients came from surviving recipient T cells and thymic progenitors.

Preparation of the TCRbeta library used unique molecular identifiers. TCRdb passed the PCR reads through MiXCR, listing each CDR3 protein once. The data show fewer than 1 million distinct CDR3 sequences, with approximately 15% seen just once and approximately 5% held by the top ten. This CDR3 comprises 12 residues. Germline V gene data show CDR1 as SGHTA and CDR2 as FQGNSA. V was pared by 2 bases and J by 9 bases, with 8 bases between. This clonotype was counted at least ten times. Antigen unknown. Specimen: PBMCs, mostly from graft donor cells, collected 360 days after TCRalphabeta/CD19-depleted stem cell transplant. This TCR came from a male patient younger than 18 who had a stem cell transplant for acute lymphoblastic leukemia, so the T cells may come from the graft donor. The chain carries TRBV7-2 and TRBJ2-1, with unresolved D. CDR3 bases: TGTGCCAGCAGCTTAAGGACCAGTGAGCAGTTCTTC. It specifies CASSLRTSEQFF.